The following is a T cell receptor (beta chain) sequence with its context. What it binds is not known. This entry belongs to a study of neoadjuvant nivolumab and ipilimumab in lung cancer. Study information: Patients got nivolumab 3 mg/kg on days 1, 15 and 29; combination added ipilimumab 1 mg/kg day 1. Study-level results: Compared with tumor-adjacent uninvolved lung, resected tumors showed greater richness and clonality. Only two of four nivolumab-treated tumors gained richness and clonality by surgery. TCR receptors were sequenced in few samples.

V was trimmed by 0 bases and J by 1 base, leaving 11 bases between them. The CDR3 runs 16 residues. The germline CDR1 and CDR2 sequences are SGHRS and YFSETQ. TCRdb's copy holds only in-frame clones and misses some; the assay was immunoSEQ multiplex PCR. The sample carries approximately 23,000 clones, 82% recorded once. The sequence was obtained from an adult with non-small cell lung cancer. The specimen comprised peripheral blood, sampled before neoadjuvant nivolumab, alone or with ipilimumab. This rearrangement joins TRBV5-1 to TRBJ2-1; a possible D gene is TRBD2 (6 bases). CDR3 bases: TGCGCCAGCAGCTTGGGGACGGGAGTGTCCTACAATGAGCAGTTCTTC. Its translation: CASSLGTGVSYNEQFF.